A single sample is the source of the 10 T cell receptor beta chains below, sequenced in a study of blood T cells in healthy people across ages. Primed by a sample-barcoded 5' primer and a J-beta primer mix, a second PCR proceeded for about 7 to 11 cycles. TCRdb re-analysed the 5' RACE reads in MiXCR, keeping a single row per CDR3 protein. The profile covers fewer than 800,000 distinct CDR3 sequences, with approximately 25% appearing a single time and more than 7.5% taken by the ten largest. These same records also appear under a second study, on T cells of mothers and their children.

The sample was blood. These receptors were collected from a boy aged 10-17 years in good health.

The chain combines TRBV15 with TRBJ2-7; tentative D call: TRBD1 (6 bases). The germline V gene encodes CDR1 LNHNV and CDR2 YYDKDF (reference sequence). This CDR3 is 15 amino acids long. Trimming stripped 4 bases from V and 1 base from J, with 14 bases between. In DNA, the CDR3 is TGTGCCACCAGCACAGAAATAAGGGGGTCCTACGAGCAGTACTTC. The encoded protein is CATSTEIRGSYEQYF.

This clonotype was detected only a few times. The V gene is TRBV7-9, the J gene TRBJ2-5; the D is unclear. Germline V lookup: CDR1 SEHNR, CDR2 FQNEAQ (reference sequence). The CDR3 runs to 14 residues. V shed 0 bases and J shed 13 bases, with 18 bases lying between them. The CDR3 bases are TGTGCCAGCAGCTTAGCTTACGGGTCGCACCCCTGGTACTTC. Residues: CASSLAYGSHPWYF.

This clonotype was found once. Here the CDR3 reads CATSRVWGTSGANVLTF. The CDR3, as DNA: TGTGCCACCAGCAGAGTCTGGGGGACCTCTGGGGCCAACGTCCTGACTTTC. The rearrangement uses TRBV15 and TRBJ2-6; either TRBD1 or TRBD2 may fit D (5 bases each). Germline CDR1 reads LNHNV; CDR2 reads YYDKDF (reference sequence). V was cut by 1 base and J by 0 bases, with 10 bases left in between. The CDR3 has 17 amino acids.

This sequence joins TRBV7-2 and TRBJ2-3; 10 bases agree with TRBD1. This CDR3 has 15 residues. The germline gives CDR1 SGHTA, CDR2 FQGNSA. The V gene end was trimmed by 5 bases and the J gene end by 5 bases; junction bases not matched to a gene: 7. As DNA, the CDR3 is TGTGCCAGCAGCATAGACAGGGGGCAGCGAGATACGCAGTATTTT. Amino acid sequence: CASSIDRGQRDTQYF.

The chain recombines TRBV29-1 with TRBJ2-7; 9 nucleotides match TRBD2. The CDR3 covers 16 residues. V was pared by 1 base and J by 5 bases, with 12 bases of the junction left unmatched. Germline lookup yields CDR1 SQVTM and CDR2 ANQGSEA. The CDR3 is CSVEAPRGRAMDEQYF. The CDR3 DNA sequence: TGCAGCGTTGAAGCCCCCCGCGGGAGGGCCATGGACGAGCAGTACTTC.

The gene calls are TRBV20-1 and TRBJ2-1; 8 bases match TRBD1. The CDR3 has 15 amino acids. With V trimmed by 5 bases and J by 1 base, 7 bases remained unmatched. Per germline, CDR1 DFQATT and CDR2 SNEGSKA (reference sequence). CDR3 nucleotides: TGCAGTGCTCTAGACAGGGGCGATTCCTACAATGAGCAGTTCTTC. Its protein is CSALDRGDSYNEQFF.

A few counts support this clonotype. The chain joins TRBV13 to TRBJ2-3, with TRBD1 identical over 7 bases. V lost 1 base, J lost 2 bases, and 3 bases stayed unmatched. The length of the CDR3 is 15 residues. The germline CDR1 and CDR2 sequences are PRHDT and FYEKMQ (reference sequence). The CDR3 DNA follows: TGTGCCAGCAGCTTAGTGGGACAGAACACAGATACGCAGTATTTT. It translates to CASSLVGQNTDTQYF.

This chain connects TRBV20-1 to TRBJ2-2; TRBD2 agrees at 7 bases. Germline CDR1 reads DFQATT; CDR2 reads SNEGSKA (reference sequence). CDR3 length equals 14 residues. Trimming cost V 0 bases and J 8 bases; bases outside gene matches: 6. CDR3 sequence reads: CSARDLGGTGELFF. The DNA of the CDR3 is TGCAGTGCTAGAGATCTGGGGGGGACGGGGGAGCTGTTTTTT.

Regarding this clonotype: One end of the junction is discordant with germline, which a read error may explain. This chain uses TRBV3-1 with TRBJ2-3, with a possible D match to TRBD1 (5 bases). The CDR3 is 15 residues long. In germline, CDR1 is LGHDT, CDR2 YNNKEL (reference sequence). CDR3 in DNA: TGTGTCAGCAGCCAAGATCCAGGGCGGCCAGATACGCAGTATTTT. Translated, it gives CVSSQDPGRPDTQYF.

This rearrangement joins TRBV27 to TRBJ2-1; D not resolved. This CDR3 has 15 residues. V lost 8 bases, J lost 9 bases, and 23 bases lay in between. Germline V gives CDR1 MNHEY, CDR2 SMNVEV (reference sequence). Here the CDR3 reads CASGGTTAQPGEQFF. CDR3 bases: TGTGCCAGCGGTGGCACAACGGCCCAGCCGGGTGAGCAGTTCTTC.